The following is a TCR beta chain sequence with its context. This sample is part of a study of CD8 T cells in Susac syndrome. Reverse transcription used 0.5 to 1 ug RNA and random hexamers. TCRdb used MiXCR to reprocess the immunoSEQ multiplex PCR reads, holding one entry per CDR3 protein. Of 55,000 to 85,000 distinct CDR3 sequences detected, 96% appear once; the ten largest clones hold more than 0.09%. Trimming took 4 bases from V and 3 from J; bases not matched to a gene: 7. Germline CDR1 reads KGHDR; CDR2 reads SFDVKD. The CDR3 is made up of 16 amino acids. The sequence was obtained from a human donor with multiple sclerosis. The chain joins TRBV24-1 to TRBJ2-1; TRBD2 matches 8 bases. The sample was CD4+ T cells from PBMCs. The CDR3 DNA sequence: TGTGCCACCAGTGACTCCACTAGCGGCTACTACAATGAGCAGTTCTTC. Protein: CATSDSTSGYYNEQFF.